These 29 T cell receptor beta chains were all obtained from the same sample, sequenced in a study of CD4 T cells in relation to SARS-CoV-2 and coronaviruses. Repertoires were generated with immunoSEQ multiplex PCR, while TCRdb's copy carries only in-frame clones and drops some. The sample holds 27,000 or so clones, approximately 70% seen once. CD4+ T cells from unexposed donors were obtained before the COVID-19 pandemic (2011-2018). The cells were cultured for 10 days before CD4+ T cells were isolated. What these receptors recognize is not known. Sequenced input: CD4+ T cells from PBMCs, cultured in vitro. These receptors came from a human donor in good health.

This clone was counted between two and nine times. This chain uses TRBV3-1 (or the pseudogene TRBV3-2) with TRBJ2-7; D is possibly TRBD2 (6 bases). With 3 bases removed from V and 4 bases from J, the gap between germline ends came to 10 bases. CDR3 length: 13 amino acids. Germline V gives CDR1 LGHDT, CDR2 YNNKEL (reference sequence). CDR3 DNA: TGTGCCAGCAGCCAGGGACTGAGATACGAGCAGTACTTC. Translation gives CASSQGLRYEQYF.

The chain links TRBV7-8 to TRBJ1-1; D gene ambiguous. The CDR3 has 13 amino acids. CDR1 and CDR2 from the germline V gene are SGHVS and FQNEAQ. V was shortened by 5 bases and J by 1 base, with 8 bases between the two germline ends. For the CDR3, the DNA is TGTGCCAGCAGCCCAACAACGAACACTGAAGCTTTCTTT. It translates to CASSPTTNTEAFF.

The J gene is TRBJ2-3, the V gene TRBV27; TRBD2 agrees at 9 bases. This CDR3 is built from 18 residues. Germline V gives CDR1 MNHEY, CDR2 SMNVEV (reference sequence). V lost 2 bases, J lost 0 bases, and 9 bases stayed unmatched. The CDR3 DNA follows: TGTGCCAGCAGTTTAATTTGGGCGGGAGGGCTTAGCACAGATACGCAGTATTTT. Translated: CASSLIWAGGLSTDTQYF.

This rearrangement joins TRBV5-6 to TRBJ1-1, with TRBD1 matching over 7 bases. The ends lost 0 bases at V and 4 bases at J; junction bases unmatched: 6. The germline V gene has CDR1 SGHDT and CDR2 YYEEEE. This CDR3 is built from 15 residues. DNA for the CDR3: TGTGCCAGCAGCTTGGTCGGACAGGCGGTCACTGAAGCTTTCTTT. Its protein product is CASSLVGQAVTEAFF.

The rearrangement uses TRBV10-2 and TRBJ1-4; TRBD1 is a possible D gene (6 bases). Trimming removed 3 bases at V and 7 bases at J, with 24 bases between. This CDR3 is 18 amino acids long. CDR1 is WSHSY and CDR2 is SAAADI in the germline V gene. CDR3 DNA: TGCGCCAGCAGTGATTCTTCGTTAATAGTGGGGGGCCCTGAAAAACTGTTTTTT. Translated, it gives CASSDSSLIVGGPEKLFF.

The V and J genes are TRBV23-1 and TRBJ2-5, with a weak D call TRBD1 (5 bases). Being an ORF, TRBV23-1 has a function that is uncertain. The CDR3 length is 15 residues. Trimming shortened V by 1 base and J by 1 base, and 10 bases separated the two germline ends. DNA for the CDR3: TGCGCCAGCAGTCAATTAGGCCAGGGCCAAGAGACCCAGTACTTC. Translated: CASSQLGQGQETQYF.

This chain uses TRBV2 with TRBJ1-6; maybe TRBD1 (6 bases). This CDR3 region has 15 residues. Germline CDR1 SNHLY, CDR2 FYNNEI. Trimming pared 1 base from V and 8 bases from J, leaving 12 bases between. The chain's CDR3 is CASSEETGGDSPLHF. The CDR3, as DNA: TGTGCCAGCAGTGAAGAGACAGGCGGGGATTCACCCCTCCACTTT.

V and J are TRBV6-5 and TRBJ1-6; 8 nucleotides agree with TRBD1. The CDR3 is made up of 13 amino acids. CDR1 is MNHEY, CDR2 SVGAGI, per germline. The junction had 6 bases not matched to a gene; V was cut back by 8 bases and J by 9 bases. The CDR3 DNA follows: TGTGCCAGCGGACAGGGTCACGGTTCACCCCTCCACTTT. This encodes CASGQGHGSPLHF.

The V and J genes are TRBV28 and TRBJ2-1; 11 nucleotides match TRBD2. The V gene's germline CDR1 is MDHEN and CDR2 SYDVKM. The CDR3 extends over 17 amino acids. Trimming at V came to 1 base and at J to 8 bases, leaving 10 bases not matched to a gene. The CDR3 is CASSLYGLAGRSHEQFF. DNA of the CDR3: TGTGCCAGCAGTTTATACGGACTAGCGGGTAGGTCTCATGAGCAGTTCTTC.

The CDR3: CASSVGPLSGANVLTF. In DNA form, the CDR3 reads TGTGCCAGCAGCGTAGGGCCCCTCTCTGGGGCCAACGTCCTGACTTTC. The rearrangement links TRBV9 to TRBJ2-6; D is unresolved. The V end lost 0 bases, the J end lost 0 bases, and 7 bases lay between the germline ends. From germline, CDR1 is SGDLS and CDR2 YYNGEE. There are 16 residues in the CDR3.

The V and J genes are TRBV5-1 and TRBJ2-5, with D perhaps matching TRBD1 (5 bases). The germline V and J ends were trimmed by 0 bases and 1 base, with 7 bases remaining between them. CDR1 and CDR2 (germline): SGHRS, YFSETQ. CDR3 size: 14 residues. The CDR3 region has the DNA TGCGCCAGCAGCTTGGTAGACAGCCAAGAGACCCAGTACTTC. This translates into CASSLVDSQETQYF.

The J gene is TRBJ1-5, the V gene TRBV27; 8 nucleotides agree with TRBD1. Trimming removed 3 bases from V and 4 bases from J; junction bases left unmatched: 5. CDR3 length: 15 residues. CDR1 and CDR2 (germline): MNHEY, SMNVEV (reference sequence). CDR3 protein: CASSFQGAGNQPQHF. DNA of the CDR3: TGTGCCAGCAGTTTCCAGGGGGCGGGTAATCAGCCCCAGCATTTT.

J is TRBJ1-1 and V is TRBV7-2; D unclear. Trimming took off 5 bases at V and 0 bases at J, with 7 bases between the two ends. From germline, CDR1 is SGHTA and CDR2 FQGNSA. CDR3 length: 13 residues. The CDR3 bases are TGTGCCAGCAGCCCTACAATGAACACTGAAGCTTTCTTT. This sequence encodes CASSPTMNTEAFF.

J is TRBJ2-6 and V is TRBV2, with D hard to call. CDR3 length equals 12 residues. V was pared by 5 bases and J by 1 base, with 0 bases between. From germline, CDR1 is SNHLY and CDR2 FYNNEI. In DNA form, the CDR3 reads TGTGCCAGCAGTTCTGGGGCCAACGTCCTGACTTTC. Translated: CASSSGANVLTF.

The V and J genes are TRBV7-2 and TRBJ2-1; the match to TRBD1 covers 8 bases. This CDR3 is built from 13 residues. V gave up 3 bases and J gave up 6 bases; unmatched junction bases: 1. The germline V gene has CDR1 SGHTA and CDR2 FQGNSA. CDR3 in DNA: TGTGCCAGCAGCTTTGGACAGGGCAATGAGCAGTTCTTC. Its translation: CASSFGQGNEQFF.

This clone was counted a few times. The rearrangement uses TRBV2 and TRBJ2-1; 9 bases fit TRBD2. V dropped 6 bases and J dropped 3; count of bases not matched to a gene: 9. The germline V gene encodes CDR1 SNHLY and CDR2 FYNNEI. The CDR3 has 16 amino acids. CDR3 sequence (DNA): TGTGCCAGCAGGGGTACCGGGACTAGCTTCTACAATGAGCAGTTCTTC. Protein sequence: CASRGTGTSFYNEQFF.

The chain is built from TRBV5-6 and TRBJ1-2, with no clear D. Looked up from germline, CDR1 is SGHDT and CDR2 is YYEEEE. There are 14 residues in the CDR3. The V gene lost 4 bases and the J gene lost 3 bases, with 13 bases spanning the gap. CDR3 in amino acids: CASSDWPGDYGYTF. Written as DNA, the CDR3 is TGTGCCAGCAGCGACTGGCCTGGGGACTATGGCTACACCTTC.

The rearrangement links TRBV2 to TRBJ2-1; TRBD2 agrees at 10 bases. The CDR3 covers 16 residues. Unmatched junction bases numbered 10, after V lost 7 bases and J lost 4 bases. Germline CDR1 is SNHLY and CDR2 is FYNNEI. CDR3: CASIRSGGAKYNEQFF. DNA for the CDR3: TGTGCCAGCATCAGGAGCGGGGGGGCCAAATACAATGAGCAGTTCTTC.

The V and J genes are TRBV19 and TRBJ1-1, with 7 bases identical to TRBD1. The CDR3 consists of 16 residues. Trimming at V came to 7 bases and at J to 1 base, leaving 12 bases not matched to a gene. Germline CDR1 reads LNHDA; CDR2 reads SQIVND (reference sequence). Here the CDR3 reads CASTDRAGSRNTEAFF. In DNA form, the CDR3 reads TGTGCCAGTACCGACAGGGCGGGGTCGAGGAACACTGAAGCTTTCTTT.

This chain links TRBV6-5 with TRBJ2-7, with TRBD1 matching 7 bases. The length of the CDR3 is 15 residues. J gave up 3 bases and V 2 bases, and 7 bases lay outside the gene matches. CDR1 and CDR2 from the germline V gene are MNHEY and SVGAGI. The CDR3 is CASSYSSGGNYEQYF. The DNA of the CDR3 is TGTGCCAGCAGTTACAGTTCAGGGGGAAACTACGAGCAGTACTTC.

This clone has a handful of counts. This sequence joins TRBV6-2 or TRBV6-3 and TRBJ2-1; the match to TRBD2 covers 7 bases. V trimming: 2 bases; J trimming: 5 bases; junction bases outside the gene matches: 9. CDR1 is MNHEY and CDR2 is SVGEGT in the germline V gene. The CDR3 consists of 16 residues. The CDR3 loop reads CASSYPLADVHNEQFF. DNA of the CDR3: TGTGCCAGCAGTTACCCCCTAGCGGACGTCCACAATGAGCAGTTCTTC.

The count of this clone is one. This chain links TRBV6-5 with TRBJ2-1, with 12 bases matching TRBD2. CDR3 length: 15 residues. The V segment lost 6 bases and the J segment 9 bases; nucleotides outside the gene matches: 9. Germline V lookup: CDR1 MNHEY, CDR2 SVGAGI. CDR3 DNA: TGTGCCAGCAGAGGGGGGACTAGCGGGTGGAGTGAGCAGTTCTTC. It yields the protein CASRGGTSGWSEQFF.

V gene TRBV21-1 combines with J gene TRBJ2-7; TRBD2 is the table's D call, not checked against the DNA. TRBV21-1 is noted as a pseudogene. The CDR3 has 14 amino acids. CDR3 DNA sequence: TGTGCCAGCAGCAGGAGCGGGCAGATCTACGAGCAGTACTTC. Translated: CASSRSGQIYEQYF.

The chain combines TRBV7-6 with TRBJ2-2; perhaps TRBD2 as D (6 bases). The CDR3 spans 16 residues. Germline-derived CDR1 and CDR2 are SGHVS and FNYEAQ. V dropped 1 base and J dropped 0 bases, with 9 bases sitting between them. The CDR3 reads CASSLEAGPNTGELFF. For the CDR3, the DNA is TGTGCCAGCAGCTTAGAGGCGGGGCCGAACACCGGGGAGCTGTTTTTT.

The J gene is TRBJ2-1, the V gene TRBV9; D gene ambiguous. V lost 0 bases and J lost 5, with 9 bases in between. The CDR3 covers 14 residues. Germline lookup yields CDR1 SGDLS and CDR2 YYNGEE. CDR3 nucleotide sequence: TGTGCCAGCAGCGTAGTGGGCCAAAACAATGAGCAGTTCTTC. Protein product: CASSVVGQNNEQFF.

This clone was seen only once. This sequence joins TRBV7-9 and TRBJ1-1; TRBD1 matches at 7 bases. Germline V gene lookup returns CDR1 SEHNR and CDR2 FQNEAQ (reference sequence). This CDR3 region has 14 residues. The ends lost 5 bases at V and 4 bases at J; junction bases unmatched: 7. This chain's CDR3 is CASSQMTGSTEAFF. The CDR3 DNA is TGTGCCAGCAGCCAAATGACAGGGTCCACTGAAGCTTTCTTT.

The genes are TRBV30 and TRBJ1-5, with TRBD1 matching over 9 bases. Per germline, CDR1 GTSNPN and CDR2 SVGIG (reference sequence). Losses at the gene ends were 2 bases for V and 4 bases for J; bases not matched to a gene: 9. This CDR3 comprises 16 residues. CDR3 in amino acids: CAWSKLGQGENQPQHF. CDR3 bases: TGTGCCTGGAGTAAGCTGGGACAGGGAGAAAATCAGCCCCAGCATTTT.

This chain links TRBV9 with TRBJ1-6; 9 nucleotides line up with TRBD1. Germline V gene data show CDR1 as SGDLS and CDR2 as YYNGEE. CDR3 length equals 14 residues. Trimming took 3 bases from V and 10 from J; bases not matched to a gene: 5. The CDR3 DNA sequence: TGTGCCAGCAGCGCGGGACAGGGTGCATCACCCCTCCACTTT. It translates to CASSAGQGASPLHF.

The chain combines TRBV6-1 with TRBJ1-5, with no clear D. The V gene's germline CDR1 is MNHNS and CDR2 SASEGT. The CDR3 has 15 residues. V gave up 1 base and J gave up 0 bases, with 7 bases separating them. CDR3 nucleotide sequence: TGTGCCAGCAGTGAAGGAGCACCTAGCAATCAGCCCCAGCATTTT. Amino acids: CASSEGAPSNQPQHF.